A single T cell receptor beta chain is shown here with its context. V was clipped by 6 bases and J by 3 bases; unmatched bases: 7. The germline gives CDR1 KGHSH, CDR2 LQKENI. This CDR3 spans 14 amino acids. These data come from a study of blood T cell repertoires in COVID-19. Assay: immunoSEQ multiplex PCR; the TCRdb copy retains only in-frame clones and omits some. Of approximately 340,000 clones listed, roughly nine tenths are singletons. The clonotype comes from a woman between 40 and 50 years old who had been exposed to COVID-19. Sequencing was done on a sample of PBMCs or T cells enriched from blood (not recorded which). V and J are TRBV18 and TRBJ1-1, with 7 bases matching TRBD1. CDR3 amino acids: CASSLDRSYTEAFF. CDR3 coding DNA: TGTGCCAGCTCCTTGGACAGGTCCTACACTGAAGCTTTCTTT.